This TCR beta chain is from a study of OX40 agonist ivuxolimab in advanced cancers. In the study overall: The drug used for patients, ivuxolimab, was an agonistic anti-OX40 (CD134) antibody. Patients in the trial were receiving intravenous ivuxolimab every 2 weeks, at doses of 0.01 to 10 mg/kg. Study-level points and caveats: At doses 0.1 to 3.0 mg/kg, CD4+ and CD8+ clones expanded. Not determined was the antigen specificity of the expanded peripheral T cells.

Regarding this clone: The antigen remains unidentified.

Sequencing was performed with immunoSEQ multiplex PCR; in TCRdb, only in-frame clones are kept and a portion is missing. In the table there are some 60,000 clones, about 82% of which are singletons. Germline assignment: CDR1 GTSNPN and CDR2 SVGIG (reference sequence). V dropped 4 bases and J dropped 2 bases, with 11 bases sitting between them. The CDR3 has 13 residues. The sequence derives from an adult with an advanced solid tumor such as melanoma, head and neck, liver or kidney cancer. This material consisted of CD4+ or CD8+ T cells sorted from blood, taken in a trial of the OX40 agonist ivuxolimab. This chain uses TRBV30 with TRBJ1-1; D is possibly TRBD1 (6 bases). The CDR3 DNA sequence: TGTGCCTGGAATGGGGGGCGAAACACTGAAGCTTTCTTT. Its protein product is CAWNGGRNTEAFF.